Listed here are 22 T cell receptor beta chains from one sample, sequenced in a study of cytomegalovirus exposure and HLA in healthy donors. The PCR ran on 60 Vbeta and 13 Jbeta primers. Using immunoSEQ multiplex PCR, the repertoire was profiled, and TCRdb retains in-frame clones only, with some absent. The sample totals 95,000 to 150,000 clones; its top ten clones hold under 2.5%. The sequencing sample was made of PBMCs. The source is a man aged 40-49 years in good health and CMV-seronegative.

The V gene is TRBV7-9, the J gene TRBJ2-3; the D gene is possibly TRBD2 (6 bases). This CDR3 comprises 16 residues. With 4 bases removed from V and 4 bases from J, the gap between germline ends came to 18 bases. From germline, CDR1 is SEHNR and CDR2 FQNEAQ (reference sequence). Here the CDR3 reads CASSYSRESGADTQYF. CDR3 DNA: TGTGCCAGCAGCTATTCCCGGGAGAGTGGGGCAGATACGCAGTATTTT.

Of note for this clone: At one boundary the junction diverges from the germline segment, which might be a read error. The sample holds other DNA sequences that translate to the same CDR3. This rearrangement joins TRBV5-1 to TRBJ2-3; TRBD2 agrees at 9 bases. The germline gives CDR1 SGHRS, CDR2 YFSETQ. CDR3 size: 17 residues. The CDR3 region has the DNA TGCGCCAGTAGCTTGCTAGCGGGAAGTCCCCACACAGATACGCAGTATTTT. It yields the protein CASSLLAGSPHTDTQYF.

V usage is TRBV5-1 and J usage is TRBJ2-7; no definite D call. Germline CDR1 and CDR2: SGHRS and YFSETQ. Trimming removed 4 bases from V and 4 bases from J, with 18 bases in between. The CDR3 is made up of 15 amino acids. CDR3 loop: CASSADRVLKYEQYF. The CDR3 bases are TGCGCCAGCAGCGCCGACCGGGTCCTGAAATACGAGCAGTACTTC.

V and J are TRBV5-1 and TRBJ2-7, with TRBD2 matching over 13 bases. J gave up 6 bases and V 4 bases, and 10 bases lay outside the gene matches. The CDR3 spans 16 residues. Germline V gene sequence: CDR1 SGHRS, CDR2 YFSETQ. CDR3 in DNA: TGCGCCAGCAGCATGCTGACTAGCGGGAGGACGTCCGAGCAGTACTTC. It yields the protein CASSMLTSGRTSEQYF. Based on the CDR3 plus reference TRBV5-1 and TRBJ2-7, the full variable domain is KAGVTQTPRYLIKTRGQQVTLSCSPISGHRSVSWYQQTPGQGLQFLFEYFSETQRNKGNFPGRFSGRQFSNSRSEMNVSTLELGDSALYLCASSMLTSGRTSEQYFGPGTRLTVT.

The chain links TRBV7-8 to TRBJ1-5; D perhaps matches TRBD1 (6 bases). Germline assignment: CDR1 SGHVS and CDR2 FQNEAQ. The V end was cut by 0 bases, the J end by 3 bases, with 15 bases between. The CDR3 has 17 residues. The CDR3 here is CASSLALVGQINQPQHF. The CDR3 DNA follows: TGTGCCAGCAGCTTAGCTCTCGTAGGACAGATCAATCAGCCCCAGCATTTT.

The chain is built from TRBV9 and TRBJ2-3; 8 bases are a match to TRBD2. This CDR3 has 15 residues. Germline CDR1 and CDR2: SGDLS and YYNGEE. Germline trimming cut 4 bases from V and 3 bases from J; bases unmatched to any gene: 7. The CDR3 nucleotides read TGTGCCAGCAGCTTTAGCGGGGAAGGGACAGATACGCAGTATTTT. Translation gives CASSFSGEGTDTQYF.

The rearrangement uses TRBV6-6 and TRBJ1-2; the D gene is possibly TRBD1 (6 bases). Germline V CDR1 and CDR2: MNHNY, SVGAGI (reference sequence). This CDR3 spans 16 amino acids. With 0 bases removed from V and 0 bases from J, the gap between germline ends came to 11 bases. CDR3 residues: CASSYSSGQSNYGYTF. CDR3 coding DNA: TGTGCCAGCAGTTACTCGTCCGGACAGTCTAACTATGGCTACACCTTC.

The CDR3 protein is CASSSLTGGKYNEQFF. The CDR3 bases are TGTGCCAGCAGCTCCCTCACGGGGGGTAAATACAATGAGCAGTTCTTC. This chain uses TRBV7-6 with TRBJ2-1, with TRBD2 identical over 7 bases. This CDR3 contains 16 residues. V lost 4 bases to trimming and J lost 4 bases; unmatched junction nucleotides: 10. Germline CDR1 reads SGHVS; CDR2 reads FNYEAQ.

In DNA, the CDR3 is TGTGCCAGCAGTGGGACTAGCGGGAGTAGGGCCCTATATAATGAGCAGTTCTTC. Translating gives CASSGTSGSRALYNEQFF. This chain links TRBV28 with TRBJ2-1; 14 nucleotides match TRBD2. CDR3 size: 18 residues. CDR1 is MDHEN and CDR2 is SYDVKM in the germline V gene. After removal of 5 bases from V and 7 bases from J, the junction contained 13 bases not matched to a gene.

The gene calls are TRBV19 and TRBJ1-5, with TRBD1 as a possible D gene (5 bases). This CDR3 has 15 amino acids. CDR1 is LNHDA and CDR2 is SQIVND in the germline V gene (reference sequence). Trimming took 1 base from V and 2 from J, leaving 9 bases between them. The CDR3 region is CASSIGRDGNQPQHF. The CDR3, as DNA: TGTGCCAGTAGTATAGGCAGGGATGGCAATCAGCCCCAGCATTTT.

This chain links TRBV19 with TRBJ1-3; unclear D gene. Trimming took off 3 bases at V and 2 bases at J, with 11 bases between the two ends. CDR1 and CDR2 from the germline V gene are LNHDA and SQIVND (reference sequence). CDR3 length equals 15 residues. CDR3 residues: CASSIKGGTGNTIYF. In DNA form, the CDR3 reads TGTGCCAGTAGTATTAAGGGAGGAACTGGAAACACCATATATTTT.

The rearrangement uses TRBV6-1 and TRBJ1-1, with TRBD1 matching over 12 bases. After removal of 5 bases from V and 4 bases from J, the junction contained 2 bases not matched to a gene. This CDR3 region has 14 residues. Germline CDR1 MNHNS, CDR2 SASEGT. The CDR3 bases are TGTGCCAGCAGTCCGGGACAGGGGGCCACTGAAGCTTTCTTT. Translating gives CASSPGQGATEAFF.

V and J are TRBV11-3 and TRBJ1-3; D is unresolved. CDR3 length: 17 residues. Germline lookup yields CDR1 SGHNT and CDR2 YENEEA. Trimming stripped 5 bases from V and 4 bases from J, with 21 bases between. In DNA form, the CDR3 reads TGTGCCAGCAGCCCACGGACTAGCGGCGTTTTAGGAAACACCATATATTTT. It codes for CASSPRTSGVLGNTIYF.

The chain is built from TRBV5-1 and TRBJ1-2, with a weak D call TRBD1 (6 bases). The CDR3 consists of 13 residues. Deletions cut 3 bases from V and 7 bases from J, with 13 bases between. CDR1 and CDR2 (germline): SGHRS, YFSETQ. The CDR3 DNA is TGCGCCAGCAGCTCAGGGGATAGTCGTGGCTACACCTTC. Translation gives CASSSGDSRGYTF.

The CDR3 bases are TGTGCCAGCAGCCGTTACAGGGCTAACTATGGCTACACCTTC. Translation gives CASSRYRANYGYTF. The chain combines TRBV11-2 with TRBJ1-2; possible D gene TRBD1, 6 bases. The CDR3 is 14 amino acids. Germline CDR1 is SGHAT and CDR2 is FQNNGV. The V end lost 5 bases, the J end lost 0 bases, and 10 bases lay between the germline ends.

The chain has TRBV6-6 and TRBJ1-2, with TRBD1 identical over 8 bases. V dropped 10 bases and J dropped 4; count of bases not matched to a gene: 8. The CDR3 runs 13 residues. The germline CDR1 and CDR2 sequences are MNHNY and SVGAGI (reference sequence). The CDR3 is CATGQGLSYGYTF. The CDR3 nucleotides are TGTGCCACCGGACAGGGTTTGAGCTATGGCTACACCTTC.

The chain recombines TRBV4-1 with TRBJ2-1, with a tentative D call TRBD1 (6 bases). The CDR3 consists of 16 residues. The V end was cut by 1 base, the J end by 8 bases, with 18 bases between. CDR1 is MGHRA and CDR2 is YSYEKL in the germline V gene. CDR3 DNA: TGCGCCAGCAGCCAAGCCCGGGACATGGGGCGGGATGAGCAGTTCTTC. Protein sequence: CASSQARDMGRDEQFF.

CDR3 protein: CASSRSGTGEQYF. CDR3 sequence (DNA): TGTGCCAGCAGCCGAAGCGGGACAGGCGAGCAGTACTTC. V is TRBV7-9 and J is TRBJ2-7; tentative D call: TRBD1 (8 bases). The V end was cut by 5 bases, the J end by 6 bases, with 14 bases between. CDR1 and CDR2 from the germline V gene are SEHNR and FQNEAQ (reference sequence). The CDR3 consists of 13 residues.

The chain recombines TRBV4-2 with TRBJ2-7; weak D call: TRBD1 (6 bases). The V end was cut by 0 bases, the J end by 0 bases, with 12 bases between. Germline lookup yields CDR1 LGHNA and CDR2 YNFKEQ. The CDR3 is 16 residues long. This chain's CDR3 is CASSQDLTGSSYEQYF. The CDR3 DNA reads TGTGCCAGCAGCCAAGATCTCACAGGGAGCTCCTACGAGCAGTACTTC.

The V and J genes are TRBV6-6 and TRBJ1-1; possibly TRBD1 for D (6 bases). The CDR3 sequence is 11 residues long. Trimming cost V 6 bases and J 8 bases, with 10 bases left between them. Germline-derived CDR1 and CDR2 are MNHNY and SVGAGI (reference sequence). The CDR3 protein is CASSFQGEAFF. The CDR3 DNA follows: TGTGCCAGCAGCTTTCAGGGGGAAGCTTTCTTT.

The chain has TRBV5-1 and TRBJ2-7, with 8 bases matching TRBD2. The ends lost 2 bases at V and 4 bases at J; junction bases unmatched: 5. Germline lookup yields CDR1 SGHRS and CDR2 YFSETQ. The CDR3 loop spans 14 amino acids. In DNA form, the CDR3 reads TGCGCCAGCAGCTTAACGGGAGGGGGATACGAGCAGTACTTC. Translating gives CASSLTGGGYEQYF.

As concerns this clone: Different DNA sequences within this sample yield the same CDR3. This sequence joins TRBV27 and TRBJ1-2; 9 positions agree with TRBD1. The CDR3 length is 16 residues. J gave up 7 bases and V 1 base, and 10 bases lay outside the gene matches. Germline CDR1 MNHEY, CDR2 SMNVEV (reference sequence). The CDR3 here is CASSLWDTGGRGGYTF. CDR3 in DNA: TGTGCCAGCAGTTTATGGGATACAGGGGGCAGGGGTGGCTACACCTTC.